This entry features one T cell receptor (beta chain) sequence. Its specificity is not known. This sample stems from a study of T cell repertoires in cytomegalovirus infection. Overall study: HLA-B-restricted CMV epitopes that are well studied were used alongside recently identified HLA-C-restricted ones. Indicated by public TCR beta signatures were CMV infection and matching HLA type.

MiXCR was run by TCRdb on the reads, yielding one entry per CDR3 protein. The sample yields approximately 390,000 distinct CDR3 sequences, about 32% seen once. With 5 bases clipped from V and 0 bases from J, the junction kept 10 bases outside the gene matches. Germline CDR1 LNHDA, CDR2 SQIVND (reference sequence). The CDR3 runs to 17 residues. This sequence joins TRBV19 and TRBJ2-1; 7 positions agree with TRBD2. The sequencing used cultured PBMCs, collected from culture after CMV antigen stimulation. This receptor was taken from a human donor in good health (CMV status not recorded). Some clones in this sample may be carry-over from other donors' samples. The CDR3 here is CASSPRTRHSSYNEQFF. The CDR3, as DNA: TGTGCCAGTAGTCCCAGGACTAGACACAGCTCCTACAATGAGCAGTTCTTC.